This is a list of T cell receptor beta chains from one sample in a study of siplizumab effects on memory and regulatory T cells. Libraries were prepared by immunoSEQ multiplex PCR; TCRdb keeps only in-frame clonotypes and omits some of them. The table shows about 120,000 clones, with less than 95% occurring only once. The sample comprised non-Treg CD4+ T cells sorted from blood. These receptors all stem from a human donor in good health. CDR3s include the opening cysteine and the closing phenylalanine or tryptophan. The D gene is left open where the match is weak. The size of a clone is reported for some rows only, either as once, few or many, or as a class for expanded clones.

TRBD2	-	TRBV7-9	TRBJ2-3	TGTGCCAGCAGCTTACTGGGACTAGCGGGCACAGATACGCAGTATTTT	CASSLLGLAGTDTQYF
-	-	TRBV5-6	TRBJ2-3	TGTGCCAGCAGCGACCGGAGGTCCCGGGGGCCCACAGATACGCAGTATTTT	CASSDRRSRGPTDTQYF
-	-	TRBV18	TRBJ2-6	TGTGCCAGCTCACCCCCGGGACAAGCAAGCTCTGGGGCCAACGTCCTGACTTTC	CASSPPGQASSGANVLTF
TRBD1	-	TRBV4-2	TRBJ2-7	TGTGCCAGCAGCTCAGACAGGGGCTCCTACGAGCAGTACTTC	CASSSDRGSYEQYF
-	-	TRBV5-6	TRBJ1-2	TGTGCCAGCAGCTTGGTGAGCAGAGCTAACTATGGCTACACCTTC	CASSLVSRANYGYTF
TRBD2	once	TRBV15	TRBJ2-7	TGTGCCACCAGCAAAGGAGGGACTAGCGGGAGCGGCATCTACGAGCAGTACTTC	CATSKGGTSGSGIYEQYF
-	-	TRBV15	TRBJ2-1	TGTGCCACCAGCAGAGCCCAGGGAGGCTACAATGAGCAGTTCTTC	CATSRAQGGYNEQFF
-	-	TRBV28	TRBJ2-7	TGTGCCAGCAGCAGGCAGGGGCAGTACGAGCAGTACTTC	CASSRQGQYEQYF
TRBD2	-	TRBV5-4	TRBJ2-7	TGTGCCAGCAGGGGGACTAGCGACGAGCAGTACTTC	CASRGTSDEQYF
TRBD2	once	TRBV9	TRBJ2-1	TGTGCCAGCAGCGAGACCCCAACTAGCGGGGGCTACAATGAGCAGTTCTTC	CASSETPTSGGYNEQFF
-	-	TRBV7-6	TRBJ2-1	TGTGCCAGCAGCCAACTAGGTTCTAATGAGCAGTTCTTC	CASSQLGSNEQFF
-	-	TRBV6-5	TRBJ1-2	TGTGCCAGCAGTTCATCGGGACGGTATAACTATGGCTACACCTTC	CASSSSGRYNYGYTF
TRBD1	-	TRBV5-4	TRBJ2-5	TGTGCCAGCAGCAGGGACAGGGAAGAGACCCAGTACTTC	CASSRDREETQYF
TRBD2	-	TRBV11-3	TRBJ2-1	TGTGCCAGCAGCCCGGGACTAGCGGGAGATCAAGATGAGCAGTTCTTC	CASSPGLAGDQDEQFF
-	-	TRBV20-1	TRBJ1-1	TGCAGTGCTAGAACAGGAGAACGAGCTTTCTTT	CSARTGERAFF
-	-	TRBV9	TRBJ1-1	TGTGCCACCCACCCGGGGGGCAGGGCTGATTTGGCTTTCTTT	CATHPGGRADLAFF
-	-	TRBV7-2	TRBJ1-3	TGTGCCAGCAGCTGGGTAGGCTCTGGAAACACCATATATTTT	CASSWVGSGNTIYF
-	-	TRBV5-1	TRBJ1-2	TGCGCCAGCAGTGAGCGTGGGGGAGCGAACTATGGCTACACCTTC	CASSERGGANYGYTF
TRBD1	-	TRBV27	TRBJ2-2	TGTGCCAGCAGTCCATGGACAGGGGTGGGCACCGGGGAGCTGTTTTTT	CASSPWTGVGTGELFF
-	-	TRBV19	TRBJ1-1	TGTGCCAGTAGTATACGCATGCCCTCCGGCGAGAACACTGAAGCTTTCTTT	CASSIRMPSGENTEAFF
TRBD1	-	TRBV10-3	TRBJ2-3	TGTGCCATCAGTGAGTCGTTAAGACAGGGGTCTAGCACAGATACGCAGTATTTT	CAISESLRQGSSTDTQYF
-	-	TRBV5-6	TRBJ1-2	TGTGCCAGCAGCAATGTGGGGAAGACTAACTATGGCTACACCTTC	CASSNVGKTNYGYTF
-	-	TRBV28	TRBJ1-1	TGTGCCAGCACCCGGCTAGGGACTGAAGCTTTCTTT	CASTRLGTEAFF
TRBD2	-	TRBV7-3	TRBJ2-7	TGTGCCAGCAGCGCGGGACTAGCGACGGGCGAGCAGTACTTC	CASSAGLATGEQYF
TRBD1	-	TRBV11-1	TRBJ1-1	TGTGCCAGCAGCCAGGGACAGGGAGACACTGAAGCTTTCTTT	CASSQGQGDTEAFF
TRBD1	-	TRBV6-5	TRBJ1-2	TGTGCCAGCAACCCCACCGGGACAGGGCGATATGGCTACACCTTC	CASNPTGTGRYGYTF
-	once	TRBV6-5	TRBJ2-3	TGTGCCAGCAATCGGGCCACCCTCACAGATACGCAGTATTTT	CASNRATLTDTQYF
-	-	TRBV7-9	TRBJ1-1	TGTGCCAGCAGCTTACAGGAGCCCGCTGAAGCTTTCTTT	CASSLQEPAEAFF
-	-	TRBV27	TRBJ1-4	TGTGCCAGCAGTTTAGATTTGACTGCGGCTAATGAAAAACTGTTTTTT	CASSLDLTAANEKLFF
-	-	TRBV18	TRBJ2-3	TGTGCCAGCTCACCAGACAGTAGGCGGGATACGCAGTATTTT	CASSPDSRRDTQYF
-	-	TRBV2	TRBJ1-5	TGTGCCAGCACCCGAGAGGACCTAAAGCCCCAGCATTTT	CASTREDLKPQHF
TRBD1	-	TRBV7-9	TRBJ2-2	TGTGCCAGCAGCTTAAAGGGACAGGGGAACACCGGGGAGCTGTTTTTT	CASSLKGQGNTGELFF
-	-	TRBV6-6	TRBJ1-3	TGTGCCAGCAGTTACGGGCCACCTGGAAACACCATATATTTT	CASSYGPPGNTIYF
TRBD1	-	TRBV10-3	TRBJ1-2	TGTGCCATCAGTGAGTACCGGGACAGCTATGGCTACACCTTC	CAISEYRDSYGYTF
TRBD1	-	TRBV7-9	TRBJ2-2	TGTGCCAGCAGCTTCGGGTCCGGGACAGGGCAGCTGTTTTTT	CASSFGSGTGQLFF
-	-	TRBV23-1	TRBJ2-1	TGCGCCAGCAGCCCGAGTAGTGAGCAGTTCTTC	CASSPSSEQFF
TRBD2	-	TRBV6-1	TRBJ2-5	TGTGCCAGCAGCACTAGCGGGAGGCCTGGAGAGACCCAGTACTTC	CASSTSGRPGETQYF
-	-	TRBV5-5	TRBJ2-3	TGTGCCAGCAGCTGGGGACGGACATCCAACACAGATACGCAGTATTTT	CASSWGRTSNTDTQYF
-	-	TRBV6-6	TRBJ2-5	TGTGCCAGCAGTTACTCGGGAGGTTTAGAGACCCAGTACTTC	CASSYSGGLETQYF
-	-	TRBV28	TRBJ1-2	TGTGCCAGCACCCTTTCAGGGCACTATGGCTACACCTTC	CASTLSGHYGYTF
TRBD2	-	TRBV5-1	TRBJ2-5	TGCGCCAGCCGCTCTAGCGGGGGTTCACAAGAGACCCAGTACTTC	CASRSSGGSQETQYF